One sample yielded the 32 T cell receptor beta chains listed below, sequenced in a study of response to subunit inactivated influenza vaccine. TCRdb reprocessed the RT-PCR reads via MiXCR and lists one record per CDR3 protein. The sample shows about 800,000 distinct CDR3 sequences, 20% to 25% of them seen only once. The material sequenced was PBMCs from blood, taken more than 4 days after vaccination. The origin of the receptors is a man aged 50-60 years who received an inactivated influenza vaccine.

The chain joins TRBV6-1 to TRBJ2-5; the D is unclear. Trimming took off 5 bases at V and 7 bases at J, with 14 bases between the two ends. This CDR3 comprises 13 residues. The germline gives CDR1 MNHNS, CDR2 SASEGT. CDR3 sequence (DNA): TGTGCCAGCAGTCCCCGAGATTTGGGGACCCAGTACTTC. This encodes CASSPRDLGTQYF.

This clonotype appeared a few times. J is TRBJ1-4 and V is TRBV5-1; TRBD1 agrees at 8 bases. The germline gives CDR1 SGHRS, CDR2 YFSETQ. The CDR3 totals 15 residues. V lost 4 bases, J lost 8 bases, and 10 bases stayed unmatched. The CDR3 region is CASSETGERREKLFF. CDR3 nucleotides: TGCGCCAGCAGCGAGACAGGGGAGCGGCGAGAAAAACTGTTTTTT.

The CDR3 sequence is CAISEWERGDLRGNEQFF. The CDR3, as DNA: TGTGCCATCAGTGAGTGGGAGCGGGGGGACCTACGGGGCAATGAGCAGTTCTTC. The gene calls are TRBV10-3 and TRBJ2-1; 9 bases are a match to TRBD2. Trimming at V came to 1 base and at J to 6 bases, leaving 13 bases not matched to a gene. CDR1 and CDR2 from the germline V gene are ENHRY and SYGVKD. The CDR3 loop spans 18 amino acids.

This chain connects TRBV10-3 to TRBJ2-1; D uncertain. Germline assignment: CDR1 ENHRY and CDR2 SYGVKD. This CDR3 comprises 15 residues. Trimming shortened V by 0 bases and J by 4 bases, and 10 bases separated the two germline ends. The CDR3 nucleotides read TGTGCCATCAGTGAGTCGATTCCCGAGTACAATGAGCAGTTCTTC. Protein: CAISESIPEYNEQFF.

This clonotype was counted ten times or more. J is TRBJ1-2 and V is TRBV9; unclear D gene. Trimming removed 4 bases at V and 6 bases at J, with 13 bases between. The CDR3 covers 13 residues. Germline assignment: CDR1 SGDLS and CDR2 YYNGEE. CDR3 nucleotide sequence: TGTGCCAGCAGCCCACCTGGGAATCATGGCTACACCTTC. This sequence encodes CASSPPGNHGYTF.

This clonotype came up a few times. This chain uses TRBV7-2 with TRBJ2-3; D may be TRBD1 (5 bases). This CDR3 is built from 17 residues. Germline-derived CDR1 and CDR2 are SGHTA and FQGNSA. V gave up 0 bases and J gave up 1 base, with 14 bases separating them. Here the CDR3 DNA reads TGTGCCAGCAGCTTAGCGGGGCGCCCGACGCGCACAGATACGCAGTATTTT. Encoded protein: CASSLAGRPTRTDTQYF.

The chain carries TRBV7-9 and TRBJ2-7, with TRBD2 identical over 7 bases. Germline V gene lookup returns CDR1 SEHNR and CDR2 FQNEAQ (reference sequence). The CDR3 extends over 13 amino acids. Trimming at V came to 2 bases and at J to 9 bases, leaving 7 bases not matched to a gene. CDR3 DNA: TGTGCCAGCAGCTTATTCGCGGGAGTGGGGCAGTACTTC. This translates into CASSLFAGVGQYF.

V usage is TRBV3-1 and J usage is TRBJ1-3, with D perhaps matching TRBD1 (5 bases). The CDR3 is 14 residues long. Germline V gene lookup returns CDR1 LGHDT and CDR2 YNNKEL (reference sequence). Trimming cost V 0 bases and J 4 bases, with 7 bases left between them. In DNA form, the CDR3 reads TGTGCCAGCAGCCAAGACAGGGCCGGAAACACCATATATTTT. It translates to CASSQDRAGNTIYF. Full variable domain (missing parts from reference TRBV3-1 and TRBJ1-3): DTAVSQTPKYLVTQMGNDKSIKCEQNLGHDTMYWYKQDSKKFLKIMFSYNNKELIINETVPNRFSPKSPDKAHLNLHINSLELGDSAVYFCASSQDRAGNTIYFGEGSWLTVV.

The chain joins TRBV4-1 to TRBJ2-1; D gene uncertain. This CDR3 comprises 14 residues. Germline V gene data show CDR1 as MGHRA and CDR2 as YSYEKL. The V end lost 3 bases, the J end lost 2 bases, and 8 bases lay between the germline ends. For the CDR3, the DNA is TGCGCCAGCAGCCAGGCAGGTACCTACAATGAGCAGTTCTTC. Its translation: CASSQAGTYNEQFF.

This clonotype was observed a few times. The chain recombines TRBV29-1 with TRBJ2-3; 15 bases fit TRBD2. Germline CDR1 SQVTM, CDR2 ANQGSEA. After removal of 4 bases from V and 4 bases from J, the junction contained 9 bases not matched to a gene. The CDR3 has 17 residues. CDR3 sequence: CSVAGLAGGPWSDTQYF. CDR3 nucleotides: TGCAGCGTTGCTGGACTAGCGGGAGGGCCTTGGTCAGATACGCAGTATTTT.

This clonotype was detected a few times. The chain uses TRBV24-1 and TRBJ2-5; a possible D gene is TRBD1 (5 bases). The CDR3 runs 13 residues. The V gene lost 5 bases and the J gene lost 5 bases, with 11 bases spanning the gap. Germline lookup yields CDR1 KGHDR and CDR2 SFDVKD. The CDR3 DNA sequence: TGTGCCACCAGTGGAGCAGGGATGGAGACCCAGTACTTC. Translating it yields CATSGAGMETQYF.

This clonotype was detected only a few times. V gene TRBV6-2 or TRBV6-3 combines with J gene TRBJ2-2; D is ambiguous. The CDR3 spans 17 residues. Germline V gene data show CDR1 as MNHEY and CDR2 as SVGEGT. With 6 bases removed from V and 2 bases from J, the gap between germline ends came to 19 bases. Here the CDR3 DNA reads TGTGCCAGCAGCAAACTTTCCGGGCGAATTAACACCGGGGAGCTGTTTTTT. It codes for CASSKLSGRINTGELFF.

This chain uses TRBV5-1 with TRBJ2-7; possible D gene TRBD2, 5 bases. Germline V gene lookup returns CDR1 SGHRS and CDR2 YFSETQ. The CDR3 sequence is 15 residues long. Between the trimmed V and J ends, which lost 0 bases and 3 bases, there was a span of 13 bases. The CDR3 coding sequence is TGCGCCAGCAGCTTGGTAACGGACTTCCACTACGAGCAGTACTTC. Its translation is CASSLVTDFHYEQYF.

The genes are TRBV6-1 and TRBJ1-5, with a weak D call TRBD1 (6 bases). Germline V gene lookup returns CDR1 MNHNS and CDR2 SASEGT. The CDR3 extends over 17 amino acids. V was pared by 5 bases and J by 0 bases, with 17 bases between. CDR3 bases: TGTGCCAGCAGTATCTATAGGGACAACAATAGCAATCAGCCCCAGCATTTT. Translated, it gives CASSIYRDNNSNQPQHF.

This rearrangement joins TRBV18 to TRBJ2-7; D uncertain. V gave up 1 base and J gave up 2 bases, with 9 bases separating them. There are 14 residues in the CDR3. Germline V gene lookup returns CDR1 KGHSH and CDR2 LQKENI. CDR3 sequence: CASSPRRVAYEQYF. CDR3 coding DNA: TGTGCCAGCTCACCACGGAGAGTTGCCTACGAGCAGTACTTC.

The rearrangement joins TRBV7-9 to TRBJ2-1; 7 positions match TRBD2. In germline, CDR1 is SEHNR, CDR2 FQNEAQ (reference sequence). This CDR3 contains 16 residues. V gave up 8 bases and J gave up 7 bases; unmatched junction bases: 17. For the CDR3, the DNA is TGTGCCAGCGGGATCCGGACGGGGGAGCGGGGAAATGAGCAGTTCTTC. This sequence encodes CASGIRTGERGNEQFF.

The chain joins TRBV6-1 to TRBJ2-7, with D maybe TRBD1 (6 bases). Germline CDR1 reads MNHNS; CDR2 reads SASEGT. The CDR3 contains 17 residues. V was cut by 6 bases and J by 0 bases, with 21 bases left in between. CDR3 sequence reads: CASRPGVPGRTSYEQYF. The CDR3 DNA is TGTGCCAGCAGACCAGGGGTCCCGGGACGGACCTCCTACGAGCAGTACTTC.

This clonotype was seen only a few times. The chain employs TRBV2 and TRBJ1-1; 10 nucleotides agree with TRBD1. The CDR3 sequence is 13 residues long. Germline V gives CDR1 SNHLY, CDR2 FYNNEI. V lost 7 bases to trimming and J lost 5 bases; unmatched junction nucleotides: 4. Written as DNA, the CDR3 is TGTGCCAGCACCGAGGACAGGGGGACTGAAGCTTTCTTT. Translated: CASTEDRGTEAFF.

The chain joins TRBV7-9 to TRBJ1-1; the D gene is possibly TRBD1 (6 bases). This CDR3 comprises 12 residues. Germline CDR1 is SEHNR and CDR2 is FQNEAQ (reference sequence). V was pared by 11 bases and J by 0 bases, with 10 bases between. The CDR3 protein is CAVGQMNTEAFF. DNA for the CDR3: TGTGCCGTAGGACAGATGAACACTGAAGCTTTCTTT. The full variable domain, its missing parts supplied by reference TRBV7-9 and TRBJ1-1, is DTGVSQNPRHKITKRGQNVTFRCDPISEHNRLYWYRQTLGQGPEFLTYFQNEAQLEKSRLLSDRFSAERPKGSFSTLEIQRTEQGDSAMYLCAVGQMNTEAFFGQGTRLTVV.

V is TRBV15 and J is TRBJ2-2, with 8 bases lining up with TRBD1. Germline lookup yields CDR1 LNHNV and CDR2 YYDKDF (reference sequence). With 0 bases clipped from V and 6 bases from J, the junction kept 0 bases outside the gene matches. The CDR3 consists of 14 residues. CDR3 in amino acids: CATSRDRGPGELFF. CDR3 DNA: TGTGCCACCAGCAGAGACAGGGGGCCCGGGGAGCTGTTTTTT.

The chain recombines TRBV29-1 with TRBJ2-2, with D perhaps matching TRBD1 (6 bases). Trimming shortened V by 0 bases and J by 6 bases, and 11 bases separated the two germline ends. Germline loops: CDR1 SQVTM, CDR2 ANQGSEA. CDR3 size: 14 residues. CDR3 coding DNA: TGCAGCGTTGAAGATTTAACAGGGCCCGGGGAGCTGTTTTTT. Translation gives CSVEDLTGPGELFF.

The table lists this clonotype with many counts. The chain recombines TRBV4-3 with TRBJ2-1; 7 bases agree with TRBD2. In germline, CDR1 is LGHNA, CDR2 YSLEER. The CDR3 contains 17 residues. Trimming removed 0 bases from V and 2 bases from J; junction bases left unmatched: 7. The CDR3 spells CASSQDLASGAYNEQFF. CDR3 bases: TGCGCCAGCAGCCAAGATTTGGCCAGCGGGGCCTACAATGAGCAGTTCTTC.

In this sample, this clonotype turned up once. The genes are TRBV29-1 and TRBJ2-5; unclear D gene. CDR1 SQVTM and CDR2 ANQGSEA come from the germline V gene. This CDR3 is built from 11 residues. Trimming removed 5 bases from V and 4 bases from J, with 8 bases in between. CDR3 region: CSVKKGETQYF. The CDR3 nucleotides read TGCAGCGTTAAGAAGGGAGAGACCCAGTACTTC.

This clonotype was picked up a small number of times. The V gene is TRBV5-1, the J gene TRBJ2-5; TRBD2 agrees at 15 bases. V shed 4 bases and J 4 bases; nucleotides not matched to a gene: 5. Germline lookup yields CDR1 SGHRS and CDR2 YFSETQ. This CDR3 is 16 amino acids long. Written as DNA, the CDR3 is TGCGCCAGCAGCGTGGGACTAGCGGGAGGTTCAGAGACCCAGTACTTC. It codes for CASSVGLAGGSETQYF.

This clonotype has a handful of counts. The V call is TRBV12-3 or TRBV12-4, the J call TRBJ2-2, with 7 bases fitting TRBD2. The CDR3 runs 14 residues. With V trimmed by 3 bases and J by 6 bases, 4 bases remained unmatched. The chain's CDR3 is CASSLWGGAGELFF. As DNA, the CDR3 is TGTGCCAGCAGTTTGTGGGGGGGAGCCGGGGAGCTGTTTTTT.

This clonotype was seen only a few times. V gene TRBV12-3 or TRBV12-4 combines with J gene TRBJ1-1; 11 bases map to TRBD1. The CDR3 runs to 15 residues. V was pared by 6 bases and J by 5 bases, with 8 bases of the junction left unmatched. The DNA for the CDR3 is TGTGCCAGCAGCCAAGGACAGGGGGCGTTAACTGAAGCTTTCTTT. This gives the protein CASSQGQGALTEAFF.

The genes are TRBV7-2 and TRBJ1-1; a weak D match, TRBD1 (5 bases). The ends were cut back, 8 bases at V and 7 bases at J, with 17 bases in the middle. Germline V gene data show CDR1 as SGHTA and CDR2 as FQGNSA. The CDR3 extends over 13 amino acids. CDR3 sequence: CASDSGGGLEAFF. The DNA of the CDR3 is TGTGCCAGCGATTCCGGGGGGGGACTTGAAGCTTTCTTT. Supplemented by reference TRBV7-2 and TRBJ1-1, the full variable domain reads GAGVSQSPSNKVTEKGKDVELRCDPISGHTALYWYRQSLGQGLEFLIYFQGNSAPDKSGLPSDRFSAERTGGSVSTLTIQRTQQEDSAVYLCASDSGGGLEAFFGQGTRLTVV.

This clonotype was seen a handful of times. This rearrangement joins TRBV4-3 to TRBJ2-2, with TRBD1 as a possible D gene (5 bases). The CDR3 totals 16 residues. The V end lost 6 bases, the J end lost 4 bases, and 18 bases lay between the germline ends. The germline gives CDR1 LGHNA, CDR2 YSLEER. CDR3 amino acids: CASRQVKEIVTGELFF. Here the CDR3 DNA reads TGCGCCAGCAGACAGGTTAAGGAAATCGTCACCGGGGAGCTGTTTTTT.

This clonotype was observed once. This rearrangement joins TRBV27 to TRBJ2-3, with 8 bases lining up with TRBD2. The CDR3 totals 16 residues. With 2 bases clipped from V and 4 bases from J, the junction kept 8 bases outside the gene matches. CDR1 and CDR2 from the germline V gene are MNHEY and SMNVEV (reference sequence). In nucleotides, the CDR3 is TGTGCCAGCAGTTTAGAGGGACTAGGACCTGCAGATACGCAGTATTTT. Translated: CASSLEGLGPADTQYF.

The chain uses TRBV20-1 and TRBJ2-7; TRBD2 aligns across 11 bases. Germline assignment: CDR1 DFQATT and CDR2 SNEGSKA (reference sequence). This CDR3 has 18 residues. V gave up 1 base and J gave up 5 bases; unmatched junction bases: 16. CDR3 loop: CSARAGRGSGLAGNEQYF. The CDR3 bases are TGCAGTGCTAGAGCGGGAAGGGGGAGCGGACTAGCGGGCAACGAGCAGTACTTC.

The CDR3 reads CASKQSSGSTGELFF. DNA for the CDR3: TGTGCCAGCAAGCAGTCTAGCGGGAGCACCGGGGAGCTGTTTTTT. The rearrangement joins TRBV6-2 or TRBV6-3 to TRBJ2-2; 10 bases align to TRBD2. Germline V gene data show CDR1 as MNHEY and CDR2 as SVGEGT. This CDR3 contains 15 residues. The V segment lost 7 bases and the J segment 4 bases; nucleotides outside the gene matches: 6.

This rearrangement joins TRBV7-2 to TRBJ1-2; TRBD1 aligns across 9 bases. The junction had 10 bases not matched to a gene; V was cut back by 5 bases and J by 6 bases. This CDR3 has 15 amino acids. CDR1 and CDR2 from the germline V gene are SGHTA and FQGNSA. CDR3 DNA sequence: TGTGCCAGCAGCATTACAGGGGGCGTGAAGGATGGCTACACCTTC. Translating gives CASSITGGVKDGYTF.